This TCR beta chain comes out of a study of post-analysis software for immune sequencing data. Study-wide context: The disease courses covered relapsing-remitting, secondary progressive and progressive-relapsing multiple sclerosis. Whole-study findings and limits: A significant reduction in normalized Chao1 diversity was observed in multiple sclerosis patients versus controls. About five TRBV segments (TRBV5-6, TRBV5-1 and TRBV20-1 among them) occurred more frequently in patients than in controls.

A word on this clonotype: The antigen is unknown.

Germline CDR1 and CDR2: DFQATT and SNEGSKA (reference sequence). The J segment lost 8 bases and the V segment lost 3 bases, leaving 9 bases of the junction unmatched. This CDR3 has 14 amino acids. TCR beta cDNA libraries included unique molecular identifiers. TCRdb reanalysed the PCR reads using MiXCR and keeps one entry per CDR3 protein. The sample has hundreds of thousands of distinct CDR3 sequences, about 27% seen once. Material for sequencing was blood. The chain recombines TRBV20-1 with TRBJ1-4; 7 positions match TRBD1. The TCR sequence derives from a girl under 18 with multiple sclerosis. The CDR3 here is CSARMTGFLEKLFF. CDR3 DNA sequence: TGCAGTGCTAGGATGACAGGGTTCCTAGAAAAACTGTTTTTT.